What follows are 20 T cell receptor beta chains derived from one specimen sequenced in a study of PD-L1 blockade in urothelial cancer (dated by TCRdb to about 2017). Reading the label with the study, this specimen's time point is: pretreatment peripheral blood. Receptor libraries were prepared by the immunoSEQ multiplex PCR assay. Sourced from immuneACCESS, this table was stored by TCRdb with only in-frame sequences that have V and J called. A share of the clones is absent; for the studies checked, an unresolved V gene accounts for under half, and the remainder has no known explanation. The sample contains some 71,000 clones, approximately 83% of them found a single time. The ten largest clones add up to around 14% of the sample. The sequences come from PBMCs, collected around atezolizumab (anti-PD-L1) treatment. These receptors all stem from a man in his sixties with urothelial cancer.

The chain uses TRBV7-6 and TRBJ1-3, with D possibly TRBD1 on 5 matching bases. The V gene's germline CDR1 is SGHVS and CDR2 FNYEAQ. Trimming left V 5 bases short and J 0 bases short, with 11 bases between. The length of the CDR3 is 15 residues. DNA for the CDR3: TGTGCCAGCAGCCCCCGGGGGAGCTCTGGAAACACCATATATTTT. Encoded protein: CASSPRGSSGNTIYF. Variable domain in full (rest from reference TRBV7-6 and TRBJ1-3): GAGVSQSPRYKVTKRGQDVALRCDPISGHVSLYWYRQALGQGPEFLTYFNYEAQQDKSGLPNDRFSAERPEGSISTLTIQRTEQRDSAMYRCASSPRGSSGNTIYFGEGSWLTVV.

This clone was detected once. J is TRBJ2-1 and V is TRBV4-3; TRBD1 is a possible D gene (6 bases). Germline V CDR1 and CDR2: LGHNA, YSLEER. This CDR3 is built from 17 residues. Trimming left V 0 bases short and J 4 bases short, with 16 bases between. This CDR3 is CASSQDTPWTDYNEQFF. The CDR3 region has the DNA TGCGCCAGCAGCCAAGATACACCCTGGACAGATTACAATGAGCAGTTCTTC.

The chain joins TRBV29-1 to TRBJ2-6, with D uncertain. The CDR3 is made up of 13 amino acids. Per the germline V gene, CDR1 is SQVTM and CDR2 is ANQGSEA. Trimming stripped 5 bases from V and 4 bases from J, with 9 bases between. The CDR3 loop is CSVYSSGANVLTF. CDR3 sequence (DNA): TGCAGCGTTTACTCATCCGGGGCCAACGTCCTGACTTTC. Drawing the rest from reference TRBV29-1 and TRBJ2-6, the complete variable domain is SAVISQKPSRDICQRGTSLTIQCQVDSQVTMMFWYRQQPGQSLTLIATANQGSEATYESGFVIDKFPISRPNLTFSTLTVSNMSPEDSSIYLCSVYSSGANVLTFGAGSRLTVL.

This clone was counted a single time. The CDR3 DNA is TGTGCCAGCACCCCGGGAGGGTTGAACAATCAGCCCCAGCATTTT. Protein product: CASTPGGLNNQPQHF. The chain uses TRBV28 and TRBJ1-5; D is unresolved. The length of the CDR3 is 15 residues. V was clipped by 7 bases and J by 3 bases, with 16 bases between them. Per the germline V gene, CDR1 is MDHEN and CDR2 is SYDVKM. The entire variable domain, with the rest obtained from reference TRBV28 and TRBJ1-5, is as follows: DVKVTQSSRYLVKRTGEKVFLECVQDMDHENMFWYRQDPGLGLRLIYFSYDVKMKEKGDIPEGYSVSREKKERFSLILESASTNQTSMYLCASTPGGLNNQPQHFGDGTRLSIL.

This chain uses TRBV7-9 with TRBJ2-7; 11 bases match TRBD2. Germline V lookup: CDR1 SEHNR, CDR2 FQNEAQ (reference sequence). The junction had 8 bases not matched to a gene; V was cut back by 1 base and J by 3 bases. The CDR3 length is 17 residues. The CDR3 bases are TGTGCCAGCAGCTTAGGACTAGCGGGGCCTATGGGCTACGAGCAGTACTTC. Translation gives CASSLGLAGPMGYEQYF. The variable domain in full, completed from reference TRBV7-9 and TRBJ2-7, reads DTGVSQNPRHKITKRGQNVTFRCDPISEHNRLYWYRQTLGQGPEFLTYFQNEAQLEKSRLLSDRFSAERPKGSFSTLEIQRTEQGDSAMYLCASSLGLAGPMGYEQYFGPGTRLTVT.

The V call is TRBV11-2, the J call TRBJ2-7; TRBD1 matches 10 bases. V shed 6 bases, J shed 6 bases, and the junction held 8 bases outside the gene matches. This CDR3 is built from 14 residues. Germline V gene lookup returns CDR1 SGHAT and CDR2 FQNNGV. The CDR3 DNA reads as TGTGCCAGCAGTTCAAGTGGGACAGGGGTCGAGCAGTACTTC. Translation: CASSSSGTGVEQYF.

J is TRBJ1-3 and V is TRBV6-6; D uncertain. From germline, CDR1 is MNHNY and CDR2 SVGAGI (reference sequence). The V end was cut by 5 bases, the J end by 0 bases, with 11 bases between. CDR3 length equals 15 residues. This chain's CDR3 is CASSDWTASGNTIYF. CDR3 in DNA: TGTGCCAGCAGTGACTGGACTGCCTCTGGAAACACCATATATTTT.

The chain recombines TRBV5-1 with TRBJ2-3; possible D gene TRBD1, 6 bases. V lost 1 base, J lost 0 bases, and 9 bases lay in between. This CDR3 has 15 residues. From germline, CDR1 is SGHRS and CDR2 YFSETQ. This CDR3 is CASSLLGASTDTQYF. The CDR3 DNA reads as TGCGCCAGCAGCTTGCTGGGGGCAAGCACAGATACGCAGTATTTT.

The chain uses TRBV5-4 and TRBJ2-5; no firm D call. The CDR3 has 15 amino acids. V dropped 4 bases and J dropped 5 bases, with 18 bases sitting between them. The germline CDR1 and CDR2 sequences are SGHNT and YYREEE (reference sequence). The DNA for the CDR3 is TGTGCCAGCAGCCTAGTCGGTTTGCCGGCGGAGACCCAGTACTTC. Its protein product is CASSLVGLPAETQYF.

The chain is built from TRBV11-3 and TRBJ2-7, with D perhaps TRBD1 (6 bases). This CDR3 has 14 amino acids. V lost 8 bases and J 2 bases, leaving 16 bases between the germline ends. Germline-derived CDR1 and CDR2 are SGHNT and YENEEA. The CDR3, as DNA: TGTGCCAGCCAAGATCCCAGGGGAGCCTACGAGCAGTACTTC. This translates into CASQDPRGAYEQYF.

The rearrangement joins TRBV5-1 to TRBJ2-5, with TRBD2 as a possible D gene (5 bases). Per germline, CDR1 SGHRS and CDR2 YFSETQ. Trimming cost V 4 bases and J 10 bases, with 23 bases left between them. The CDR3 is 15 residues long. The CDR3 loop reads CASSPQAGLGSDQYF. CDR3 sequence (DNA): TGCGCCAGCAGCCCTCAAGCAGGACTCGGCTCGGACCAGTACTTC.

The genes are TRBV30 and TRBJ2-2; 9 nucleotides align to TRBD2. CDR1 is GTSNPN and CDR2 is SVGIG in the germline V gene (reference sequence). The V segment lost 1 base and the J segment 1 base; nucleotides outside the gene matches: 4. The CDR3 is 16 residues long. DNA of the CDR3: TGTGCCTGGAGTGGGGGTAGCGGGGGGAACACCGGGGAGCTGTTTTTT. It codes for CAWSGGSGGNTGELFF.

The J gene is TRBJ2-5, the V gene TRBV7-9; D is unresolved. The CDR3 is made up of 16 amino acids. CDR1 SEHNR and CDR2 FQNEAQ come from the germline V gene (reference sequence). Trimming cost V 5 bases and J 2 bases, with 18 bases left between them. This chain's CDR3 is CASSLNRRQDQETQYF. CDR3 DNA: TGTGCCAGCAGCCTAAACCGCCGACAAGATCAAGAGACCCAGTACTTC.

The chain carries TRBV7-9 and TRBJ1-1; D unclear. The CDR3 is 14 amino acids. V lost 8 bases to trimming and J lost 1 base, with 14 bases between them. Germline-derived CDR1 and CDR2 are SEHNR and FQNEAQ (reference sequence). DNA of the CDR3: TGTGCCAGCGGCCCGGCAGCGCCGAACACTGAAGCTTTCTTT. Residues: CASGPAAPNTEAFF.

In regard to this clone: In the same sample, other DNA sequences code for this CDR3. The chain links TRBV6-5 to TRBJ2-7; no clear D gene. Germline V gene lookup returns CDR1 MNHEY and CDR2 SVGAGI. The CDR3 consists of 14 residues. Trimming stripped 4 bases from V and 0 bases from J, with 10 bases between. This CDR3 is CASSSSYSSYEQYF. In nucleotides, the CDR3 is TGTGCCAGCAGTTCGTCCTATAGCTCCTACGAGCAGTACTTC.

This clone was recorded only once. This rearrangement joins TRBV29-1 to TRBJ2-3, with D unresolved. V shed 3 bases and J shed 6 bases, with 10 bases lying between them. The germline V gene encodes CDR1 SQVTM and CDR2 ANQGSEA. The CDR3 extends over 12 amino acids. In nucleotides, the CDR3 is TGCAGCGTTGATGTGTGGGCGGATACGCAGTATTTT. Protein sequence: CSVDVWADTQYF.

The chain recombines TRBV7-2 with TRBJ1-6, with 7 bases fitting TRBD1. This CDR3 has 14 amino acids. Germline values: CDR1 SGHTA, CDR2 FQGNSA. V lost 8 bases and J lost 8; bases outside the gene matches: 9. The chain's CDR3 is CASRPGTDYSPLHF. CDR3 bases: TGTGCCAGCCGCCCCGGGACAGACTATTCACCCCTCCACTTT.

This chain links TRBV6-1 with TRBJ2-1, with TRBD2 matching over 12 bases. Germline V gene sequence: CDR1 MNHNS, CDR2 SASEGT. This CDR3 region has 15 residues. V lost 6 bases and J lost 4; bases outside the gene matches: 4. The CDR3 reads CASSLGLAGYNEQFF. The CDR3 nucleotides read TGTGCCAGCAGCCTGGGACTAGCGGGTTACAATGAGCAGTTCTTC.

The sample holds one count of this clone. The chain links TRBV7-2 to TRBJ1-2; perhaps TRBD1 as D (6 bases). CDR1 is SGHTA and CDR2 is FQGNSA in the germline V gene. The CDR3 sequence is 14 residues long. The V end lost 3 bases, the J end lost 5 bases, and 13 bases lay between the germline ends. This CDR3 reads CASSFQGSIYGYTF. The CDR3 region has the DNA TGTGCCAGCAGCTTCCAGGGGAGTATTTATGGCTACACCTTC. Based on the CDR3 plus reference TRBV7-2 and TRBJ1-2, the full variable domain is GAGVSQSPSNKVTEKGKDVELRCDPISGHTALYWYRQSLGQGLEFLIYFQGNSAPDKSGLPSDRFSAERTGGSVSTLTIQRTQQEDSAVYLCASSFQGSIYGYTFGSGTRLTVV.

This chain uses TRBV7-8 with TRBJ1-2, with 8 positions matching TRBD1. The CDR3 covers 15 residues. With V trimmed by 5 bases and J by 2 bases, 7 bases remained unmatched. Germline V gene sequence: CDR1 SGHVS, CDR2 FQNEAQ. The CDR3 here is CASSPQTGVNYGYTF. Written as DNA, the CDR3 is TGTGCCAGCAGCCCCCAGACAGGGGTGAACTATGGCTACACCTTC. The variable domain in full, with the rest retrieved from reference TRBV7-8 and TRBJ1-2, is GAGVSQSPRYKVAKRGQDVALRCDPISGHVSLFWYQQALGQGPEFLTYFQNEAQLDKSGLPSDRFFAERPEGSVSTLKIQRTQQEDSAVYLCASSPQTGVNYGYTFGSGTRLTVV.